A single sample gave rise to the 25 T cell receptor beta chains below, sequenced in a study of CD8+CD57+ T cells in acquired aplastic anemia. Genomic DNA acted as the template from which TCR beta VDJ combination and CDR3 sequence profiling were carried out. TCRdb ran MiXCR on the reads and lists one entry per CDR3 protein. The sample contains just over 400,000 distinct CDR3 sequences, about two thirds of which appear only once. Sequences were obtained from sorted CD4+, CD8+, or CD8+CD57+ T cells (not recorded which) from PBMCs. These receptor sequences come from a human donor in good health, serving as a control.

This clonotype was observed at least ten times. The chain joins TRBV30 to TRBJ2-5; perhaps TRBD2 as D (6 bases). CDR1 and CDR2 (germline): GTSNPN, SVGIG (reference sequence). The CDR3 consists of 13 residues. The V end lost 6 bases, the J end lost 1 base, and 12 bases lay between the germline ends. The CDR3 nucleotides read TGTGCCTGCCTTACCGGGGGCCAAGAGACCCAGTACTTC. Its translation: CACLTGGQETQYF.

CDR3 DNA sequence: TGTGCCAGCAGCCTAGGAGGGACGCTGGGCAATGAGCAGTACTTC. This encodes CASSLGGTLGNEQYF. The chain joins TRBV7-2 to TRBJ2-5; D is perhaps TRBD2 (6 bases). V was cut by 5 bases and J by 11 bases, with 24 bases left in between. CDR1 SGHTA and CDR2 FQGNSA come from the germline V gene. CDR3 size: 15 residues.

The chain uses TRBV6-5 and TRBJ2-7, with no clear D. V shed 3 bases and J shed 0 bases, with 9 bases lying between them. Per germline, CDR1 MNHEY and CDR2 SVGAGI. The CDR3 covers 14 residues. CDR3 region: CASSYRAVSYEQYF. CDR3 bases: TGTGCCAGCAGTTATCGGGCCGTCTCCTACGAGCAGTACTTC.

This sequence joins TRBV9 and TRBJ2-3; 9 nucleotides agree with TRBD2. CDR1 is SGDLS and CDR2 is YYNGEE in the germline V gene. The CDR3 extends over 15 amino acids. Trimming at V came to 2 bases and at J to 7 bases, leaving 8 bases not matched to a gene. CDR3 bases: TGTGCCAGCAGCGTTATCGGCGGGGGGGCACATACGCAGTATTTT. This gives the protein CASSVIGGGAHTQYF.

This clonotype was recorded many times. This rearrangement joins TRBV5-1 to TRBJ2-5, with D possibly being TRBD1 (7 bases). The germline gives CDR1 SGHRS, CDR2 YFSETQ. The CDR3 runs 14 residues. Trimming cost V 4 bases and J 5 bases, with 15 bases left between them. CDR3 sequence reads: CASSVGGGSETQYF. In nucleotides, the CDR3 is TGCGCCAGCAGCGTAGGAGGGGGCTCTGAGACCCAGTACTTC.

This clonotype was counted a few times. The V and J genes are TRBV15 and TRBJ2-3, with unresolved D. In germline, CDR1 is LNHNV, CDR2 YYDKDF (reference sequence). V lost 6 bases and J 2 bases, leaving 18 bases between the germline ends. This CDR3 region has 16 residues. The CDR3 loop is CATSPTVLTNTDTQYF. DNA for the CDR3: TGTGCCACCAGTCCGACGGTGCTCACTAACACAGATACGCAGTATTTT.

The rearrangement links TRBV11-2 to TRBJ2-5, with D perhaps TRBD2 (6 bases). Germline loops: CDR1 SGHAT, CDR2 FQNNGV. V was clipped by 6 bases and J by 5 bases, with 19 bases between them. The CDR3 contains 15 residues. CDR3 sequence: CASRGAPREWETQYF. In nucleotides, the CDR3 is TGTGCCAGCAGAGGGGCACCGCGGGAATGGGAGACCCAGTACTTC.

Points on this clonotype: One end of the junction fails to match germline, which may point to a read error. V gene TRBV29-1 combines with J gene TRBJ2-7, with 7 bases matching TRBD1. Per germline, CDR1 SQVTM and CDR2 ANQGSEA. This CDR3 has 13 residues. CDR3 in DNA: TGTGCCACTAGTTTTAAGGGGGCGTACGAGCAGTACTTC. Protein sequence: CATSFKGAYEQYF.

The chain carries TRBV5-4 and TRBJ1-6; perhaps TRBD1 as D (5 bases). V gave up 5 bases and J gave up 9 bases, with 18 bases separating them. The CDR3 extends over 15 amino acids. Looked up from germline, CDR1 is SGHNT and CDR2 is YYREEE (reference sequence). The CDR3 spells CASRPGLMAASPLHF. The CDR3, as DNA: TGTGCCAGCAGGCCGGGACTAATGGCGGCTTCACCCCTCCACTTT. The variable domain in full, with the rest retrieved from reference TRBV5-4 and TRBJ1-6, is ETGVTQSPTHLIKTRGQQVTLRCSSQSGHNTVSWYQQALGQGPQFIFQYYREEENGRGNFPPRFSGLQFPNYSSELNVNALELDDSALYLCASRPGLMAASPLHFGNGTRLTVT.

This clonotype was picked up many times. This chain joins TRBV30 and TRBJ1-1; unclear D gene. From germline, CDR1 is GTSNPN and CDR2 SVGIG (reference sequence). The CDR3 totals 14 residues. The V end was cut by 2 bases, the J end by 5 bases, with 15 bases between. CDR3 loop: CAWSTRRTDTEAFF. CDR3 bases: TGTGCCTGGAGTACACGACGAACGGATACTGAAGCTTTCTTT.

This clonotype came up a few times. The chain has TRBV27 and TRBJ1-6, with 7 bases matching TRBD1. The CDR3 has 19 amino acids. Per the germline V gene, CDR1 is MNHEY and CDR2 is SMNVEV (reference sequence). The J segment lost 0 bases and the V segment lost 3 bases, leaving 11 bases of the junction unmatched. CDR3 in amino acids: CASSLRPGQKSSYNSPLHF. As DNA, the CDR3 is TGTGCCAGCAGTTTGAGACCGGGACAGAAGAGCTCCTATAATTCACCCCTCCACTTT.

The chain uses TRBV7-4 and TRBJ1-1, with D hard to call. The V end lost 6 bases, the J end lost 6 bases, and 20 bases lay between the germline ends. This CDR3 has 15 amino acids. Germline assignment: CDR1 SGHVT and CDR2 SQSDAQ. DNA of the CDR3: TGTGCCAGCAGGGTAACAAACCCCAGGACTTCTGAAGCTTTCTTT. Its protein product is CASRVTNPRTSEAFF.

The chain recombines TRBV9 with TRBJ2-1; 9 nucleotides match TRBD2. The CDR3 length is 16 residues. With V trimmed by 4 bases and J by 9 bases, 14 bases remained unmatched. Germline lookup yields CDR1 SGDLS and CDR2 YYNGEE. CDR3 nucleotide sequence: TGTGCCAGCAGCCCCACCCCAGGCGGGGGGGCCGGTGAGCAGTTCTTC. Protein: CASSPTPGGGAGEQFF.

This clonotype has just one count. The chain is built from TRBV2 and TRBJ2-4, with D tentatively TRBD2 (5 bases). Germline CDR1 and CDR2: SNHLY and FYNNEI. V lost 6 bases and J 7 bases, leaving 22 bases between the germline ends. The CDR3 sequence is 16 residues long. CDR3 DNA sequence: TGTGCCAGCAGCGGAAGACCTGGCGGGCTTAAGAACATTCAGTACTTC. It is translated as CASSGRPGGLKNIQYF.

This clonotype was seen at least ten times. The chain employs TRBV7-8 and TRBJ1-1; D gene unclear. V was cut by 1 base and J by 1 base, with 4 bases left in between. Per germline, CDR1 SGHVS and CDR2 FQNEAQ. The CDR3 consists of 13 residues. CDR3 region: CASSLVQNTEAFF. The CDR3 DNA is TGTGCCAGCAGCTTAGTACAGAACACTGAAGCTTTCTTT.

The chain carries TRBV7-2 and TRBJ2-5; D remains unclear. The better agreement between TRBJ1-2 and the DNA end casts doubt on the J call. Looked up from germline, CDR1 is SGHTA and CDR2 is FQGNSA. There are 13 residues in the CDR3. DNA for the CDR3: TGTGCCAGCAGCTTTGATTGGACCAAGAGCTACACCTTC. This gives the protein CASSFDWTKSYTF.

The chain couples TRBV11-3 to TRBJ1-1; D might be TRBD1 (5 bases). Germline V gene sequence: CDR1 SGHNT, CDR2 YENEEA. V lost 0 bases and J 5 bases, leaving 7 bases between the germline ends. The CDR3 covers 13 residues. CDR3 sequence reads: CASSLEPGTEAFF. The CDR3 nucleotides are TGTGCCAGCAGCTTAGAGCCAGGGACTGAAGCTTTCTTT. Supplemented by reference TRBV11-3 and TRBJ1-1, the full variable domain reads EAGVVQSPRYKIIEKKQPVAFWCNPISGHNTLYWYLQNLGQGPELLIRYENEEAVDDSQLPKDRFSAERLKGVDSTLKIQPAELGDSAVYLCASSLEPGTEAFFGQGTRLTVV.

The chain joins TRBV19 to TRBJ1-1; D uncertain. Per germline, CDR1 LNHDA and CDR2 SQIVND (reference sequence). There are 13 residues in the CDR3. Trimming removed 7 bases at V and 5 bases at J, with 14 bases between. CDR3: CASTPGPNTEAFF. The DNA of the CDR3 is TGTGCCAGTACTCCCGGCCCGAATACTGAAGCTTTCTTT.

This clonotype has just one count. Here the CDR3 omits its conserved ending phenylalanine or tryptophan, so a read error is the likely source. No DNA is shown, since the ends of the CDR3 on it are uncertain; the CDR3 is the one TCRdb lists. V and J are TRBV7-2 and TRBJ1-1; the D call of TRBD1 is as the table states it, not checked on the DNA. The CDR3 has 13 amino acids, counting both end residues. Germline V gives CDR1 SGHTA, CDR2 FQGNSA. The chain's CDR3 is CASSQEGSSGAYY.

This clonotype was recorded once. A single base separates this from a much larger clone, so it may be a read error. The chain employs TRBV5-8 and TRBJ2-3, with 11 bases fitting TRBD2. The CDR3 spans 21 residues. Germline assignment: CDR1 SGHTS and CDR2 YDEGEE. Here the CDR3 reads CASSLGGVAGGFRIATDTQYF. The CDR3 DNA reads as TGCGCCAGCAGCTTGGGTGGAGTAGCGGGGGGGTTCCGGATAGCTACAGATACGCAGTATTTT.

At least ten counts were recorded for this clonotype. This sequence joins TRBV6-2 or TRBV6-3 and TRBJ1-4; D remains unclear. The germline V and J ends were trimmed by 5 bases and 4 bases, with 5 bases remaining between them. This CDR3 is 12 amino acids long. The germline CDR1 and CDR2 sequences are MNHEY and SVGEGT. The CDR3 sequence is CASSRDNEKLFF. The CDR3 region has the DNA TGTGCCAGCAGTAGAGATAATGAAAAACTGTTTTTT.

J is TRBJ1-4 and V is TRBV2, with TRBD1 as a possible D gene (6 bases). The germline V gene has CDR1 SNHLY and CDR2 FYNNEI. The CDR3 length is 16 residues. V was cut by 1 base and J by 8 bases, with 17 bases left in between. The CDR3 DNA is TGTGCCAGCAGTGAAGAAGGGGGGACACGGTCGGAAAAACTGTTTTTT. Its protein is CASSEEGGTRSEKLFF.

The gene calls are TRBV5-1 and TRBJ2-1, with D perhaps matching TRBD2 (6 bases). In germline, CDR1 is SGHRS, CDR2 YFSETQ. Trimming shortened V by 0 bases and J by 6 bases, and 13 bases separated the two germline ends. The CDR3 has 15 residues. This CDR3 reads CASSLVIAAGNEQFF. CDR3 bases: TGCGCCAGCAGCTTGGTTATAGCGGCAGGCAATGAGCAGTTCTTC.

The table lists this clonotype with a few counts. The V and J genes are TRBV5-1 and TRBJ1-3; the match to TRBD1 covers 8 bases. V lost 7 bases, J lost 4 bases, and 7 bases stayed unmatched. There are 14 residues in the CDR3. Looked up from germline, CDR1 is SGHRS and CDR2 is YFSETQ. CDR3 in amino acids: CASGQGSTGNTIYF. As DNA, the CDR3 is TGCGCCAGCGGACAGGGATCAACAGGAAACACCATATATTTT.

With regard to this clonotype: At one end the junction does not follow the germline gene, possibly because of a read error. The gene calls are TRBV11-2 and TRBJ1-5, with TRBD1 as a possible D gene (5 bases). Germline-derived CDR1 and CDR2 are SGHAT and FQNNGV. CDR3 size: 14 residues. The DNA of the CDR3 is TGTACCAGCAGCTTAGATAGAACAGGAAGCGACGAGCATTTT. Its translation is CTSSLDRTGSDEHF.